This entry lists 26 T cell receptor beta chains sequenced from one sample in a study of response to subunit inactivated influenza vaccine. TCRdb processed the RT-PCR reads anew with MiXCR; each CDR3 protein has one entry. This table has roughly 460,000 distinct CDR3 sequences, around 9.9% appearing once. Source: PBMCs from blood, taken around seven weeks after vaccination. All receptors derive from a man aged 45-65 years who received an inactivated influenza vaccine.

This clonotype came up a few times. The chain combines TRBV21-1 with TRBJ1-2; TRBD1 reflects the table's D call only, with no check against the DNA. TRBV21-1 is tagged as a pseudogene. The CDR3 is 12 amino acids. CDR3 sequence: CARRQRLQGYTF. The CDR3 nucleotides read TGTGCCAGACGACAGAGACTTCAGGGCTACACCTTC.

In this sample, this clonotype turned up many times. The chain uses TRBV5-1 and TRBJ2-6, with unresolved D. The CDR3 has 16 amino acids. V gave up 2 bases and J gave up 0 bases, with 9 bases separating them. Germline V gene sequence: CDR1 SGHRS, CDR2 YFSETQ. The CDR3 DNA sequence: TGCGCCAGCAGCTTCACAGCTAGCTCTGGGGCCAACGTCCTGACTTTC. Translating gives CASSFTASSGANVLTF.

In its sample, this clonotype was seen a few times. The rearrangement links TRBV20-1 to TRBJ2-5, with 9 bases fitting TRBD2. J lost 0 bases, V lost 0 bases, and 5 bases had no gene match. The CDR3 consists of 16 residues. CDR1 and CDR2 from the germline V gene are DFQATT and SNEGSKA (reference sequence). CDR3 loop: CSARDRRGGYQETQYF. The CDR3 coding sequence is TGCAGTGCTAGAGATAGGCGGGGGGGGTACCAAGAGACCCAGTACTTC.

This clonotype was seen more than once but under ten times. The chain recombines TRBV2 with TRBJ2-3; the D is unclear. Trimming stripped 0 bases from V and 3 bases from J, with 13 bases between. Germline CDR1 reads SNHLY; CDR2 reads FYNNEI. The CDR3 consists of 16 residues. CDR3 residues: CASSEALGYYTDTQYF. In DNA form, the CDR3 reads TGTGCCAGCAGTGAAGCTTTGGGGTATTATACAGATACGCAGTATTTT.

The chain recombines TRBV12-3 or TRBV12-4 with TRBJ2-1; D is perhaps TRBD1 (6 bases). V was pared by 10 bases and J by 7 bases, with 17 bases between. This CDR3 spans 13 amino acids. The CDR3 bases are TGTGCCATCCTGGGGGACAAGTTTAATGAGCAGTTCTTC. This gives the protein CAILGDKFNEQFF.

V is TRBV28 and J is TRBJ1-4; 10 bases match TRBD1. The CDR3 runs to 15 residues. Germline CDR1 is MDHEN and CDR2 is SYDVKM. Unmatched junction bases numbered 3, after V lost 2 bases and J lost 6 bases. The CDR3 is CASSLIGTGDEKLFF. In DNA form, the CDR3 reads TGTGCCAGCAGTTTAATCGGGACAGGGGATGAAAAACTGTTTTTT.

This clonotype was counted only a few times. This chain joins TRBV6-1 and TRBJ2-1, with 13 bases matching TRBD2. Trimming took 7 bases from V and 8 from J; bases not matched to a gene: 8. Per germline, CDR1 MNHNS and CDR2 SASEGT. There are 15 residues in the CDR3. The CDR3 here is CASISGLAGIDEQFF. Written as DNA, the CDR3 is TGTGCCAGCATCTCGGGACTAGCGGGGATCGATGAGCAGTTCTTC.

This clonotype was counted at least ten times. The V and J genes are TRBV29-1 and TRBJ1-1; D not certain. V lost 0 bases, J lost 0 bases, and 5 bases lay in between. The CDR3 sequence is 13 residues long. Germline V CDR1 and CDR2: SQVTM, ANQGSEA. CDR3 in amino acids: CSVEDSLNTEAFF. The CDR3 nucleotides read TGCAGCGTTGAAGACTCTTTGAACACTGAAGCTTTCTTT.

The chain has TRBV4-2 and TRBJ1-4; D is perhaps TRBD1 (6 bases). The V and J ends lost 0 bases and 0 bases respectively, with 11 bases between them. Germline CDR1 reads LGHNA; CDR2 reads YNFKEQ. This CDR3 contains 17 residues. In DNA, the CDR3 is TGTGCCAGCAGCCAAGATCCGCCAGGGGCAACTAATGAAAAACTGTTTTTT. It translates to CASSQDPPGATNEKLFF.

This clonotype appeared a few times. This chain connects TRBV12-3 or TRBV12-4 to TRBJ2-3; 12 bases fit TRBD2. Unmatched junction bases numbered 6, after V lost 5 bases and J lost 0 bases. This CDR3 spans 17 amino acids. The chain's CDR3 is CASSTLGTSGSTDTQYF. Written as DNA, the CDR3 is TGTGCCAGCAGTACGCTGGGGACTAGCGGGAGCACAGATACGCAGTATTTT.

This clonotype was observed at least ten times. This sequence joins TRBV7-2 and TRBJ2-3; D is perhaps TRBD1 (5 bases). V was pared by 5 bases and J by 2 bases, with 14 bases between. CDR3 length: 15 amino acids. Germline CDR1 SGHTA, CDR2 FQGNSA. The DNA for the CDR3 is TGTGCCAGCAGCACCGCTGGACACAACACAGATACGCAGTATTTT. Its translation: CASSTAGHNTDTQYF.

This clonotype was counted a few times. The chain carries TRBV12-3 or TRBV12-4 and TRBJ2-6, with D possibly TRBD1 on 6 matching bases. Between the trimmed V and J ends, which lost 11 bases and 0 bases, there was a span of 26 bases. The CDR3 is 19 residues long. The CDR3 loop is CAGSDTGRGLFSGANVLTF. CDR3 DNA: TGTGCCGGTTCCGATACTGGCAGGGGTTTATTCTCTGGGGCCAACGTCCTGACTTTC.

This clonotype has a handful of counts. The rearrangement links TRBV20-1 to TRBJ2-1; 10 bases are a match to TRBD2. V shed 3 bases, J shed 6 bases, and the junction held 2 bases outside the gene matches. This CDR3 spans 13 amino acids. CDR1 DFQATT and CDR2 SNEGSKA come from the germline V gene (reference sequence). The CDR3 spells CSASTSGTNEQFF. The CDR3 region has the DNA TGCAGTGCTAGTACTAGCGGGACCAATGAGCAGTTCTTC.

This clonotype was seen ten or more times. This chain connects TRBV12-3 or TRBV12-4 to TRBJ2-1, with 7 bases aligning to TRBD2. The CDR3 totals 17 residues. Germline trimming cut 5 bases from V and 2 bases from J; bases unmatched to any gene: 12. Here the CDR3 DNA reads TGTGCCAGCAGTCCACGAGGGGAGGGCAAGGCCTACAATGAGCAGTTCTTC. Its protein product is CASSPRGEGKAYNEQFF.

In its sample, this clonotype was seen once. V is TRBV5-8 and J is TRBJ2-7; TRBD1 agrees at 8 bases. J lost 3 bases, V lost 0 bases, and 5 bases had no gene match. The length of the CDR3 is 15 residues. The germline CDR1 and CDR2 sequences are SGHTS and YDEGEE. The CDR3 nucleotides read TGTGCCAGCAGCTTGGGACAGGGGATAATCTACGAGCAGTACTTC. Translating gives CASSLGQGIIYEQYF.

CDR3 in DNA: TGTGCCAGCAGCTCTAGACTAGATCTGACCCAGTACTTC. Amino acids: CASSSRLDLTQYF. The chain is built from TRBV7-9 and TRBJ2-5; D may be TRBD2 (6 bases). Between the trimmed V and J ends, which lost 4 bases and 7 bases, there was a span of 13 bases. The germline V gene has CDR1 SEHNR and CDR2 FQNEAQ (reference sequence). CDR3 length: 13 residues.

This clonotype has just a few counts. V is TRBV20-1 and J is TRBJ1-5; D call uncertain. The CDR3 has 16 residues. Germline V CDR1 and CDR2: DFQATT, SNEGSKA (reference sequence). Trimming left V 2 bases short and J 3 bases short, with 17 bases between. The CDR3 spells CSARPWLASNNQPQHF. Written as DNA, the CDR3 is TGCAGTGCTAGACCCTGGCTGGCCTCAAACAATCAGCCCCAGCATTTT.

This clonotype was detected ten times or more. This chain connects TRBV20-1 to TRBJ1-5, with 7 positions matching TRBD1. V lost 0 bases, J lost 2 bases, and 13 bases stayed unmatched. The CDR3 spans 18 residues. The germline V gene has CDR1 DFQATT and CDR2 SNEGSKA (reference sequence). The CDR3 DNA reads TGCAGTGCTAGAGATAGCCAGGGGGTAGGAAATGGCAATCAGCCCCAGCATTTT. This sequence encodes CSARDSQGVGNGNQPQHF.

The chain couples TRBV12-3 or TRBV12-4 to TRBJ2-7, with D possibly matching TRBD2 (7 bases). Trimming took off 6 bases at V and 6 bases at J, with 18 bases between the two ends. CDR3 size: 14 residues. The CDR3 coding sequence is TGTGCCAGCAGCATCCACAGGGAGGGCTCCGAGCAGTACTTC. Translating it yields CASSIHREGSEQYF.

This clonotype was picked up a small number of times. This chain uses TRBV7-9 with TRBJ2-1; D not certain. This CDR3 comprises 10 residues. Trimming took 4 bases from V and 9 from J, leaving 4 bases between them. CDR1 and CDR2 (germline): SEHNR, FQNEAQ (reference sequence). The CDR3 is CASSSGEQFF. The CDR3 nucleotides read TGTGCCAGCAGCTCCGGTGAGCAGTTCTTC.

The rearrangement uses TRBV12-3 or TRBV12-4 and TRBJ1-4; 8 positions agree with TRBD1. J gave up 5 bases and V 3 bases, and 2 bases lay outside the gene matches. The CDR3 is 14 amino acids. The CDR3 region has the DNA TGTGCCAGCAGTTTCCGGGACAGGAATGAAAAACTGTTTTTT. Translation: CASSFRDRNEKLFF.

The CDR3 DNA is TGTGCCAGCAGCCAAGAAGGGACAGGGACCTTTAACACTGAAGCTTTCTTT. Translating it yields CASSQEGTGTFNTEAFF. This chain connects TRBV4-2 to TRBJ1-1; 9 nucleotides match TRBD1. Germline assignment: CDR1 LGHNA and CDR2 YNFKEQ. The CDR3 runs 17 residues. With V trimmed by 0 bases and J by 2 bases, 7 bases remained unmatched.

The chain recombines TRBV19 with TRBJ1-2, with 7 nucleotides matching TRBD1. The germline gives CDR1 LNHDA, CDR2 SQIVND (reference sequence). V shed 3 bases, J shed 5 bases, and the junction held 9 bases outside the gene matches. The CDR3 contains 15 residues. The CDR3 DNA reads TGTGCCAGTAGTATGGTCCGAAGACAGGGATATGGCTACACCTTC. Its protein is CASSMVRRQGYGYTF.

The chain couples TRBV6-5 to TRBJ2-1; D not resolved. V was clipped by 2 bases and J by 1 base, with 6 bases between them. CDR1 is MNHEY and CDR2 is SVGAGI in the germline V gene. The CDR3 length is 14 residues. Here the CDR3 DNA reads TGTGCCAGCAGTTACAGGATTTCCTACAATGAGCAGTTCTTC. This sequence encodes CASSYRISYNEQFF.

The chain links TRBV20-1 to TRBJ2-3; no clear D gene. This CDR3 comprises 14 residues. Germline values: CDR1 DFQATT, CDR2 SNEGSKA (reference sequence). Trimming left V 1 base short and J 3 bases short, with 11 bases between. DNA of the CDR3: TGCAGTGCTAGAGGAAGGATTAGTACAGATACGCAGTATTTT. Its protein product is CSARGRISTDTQYF.

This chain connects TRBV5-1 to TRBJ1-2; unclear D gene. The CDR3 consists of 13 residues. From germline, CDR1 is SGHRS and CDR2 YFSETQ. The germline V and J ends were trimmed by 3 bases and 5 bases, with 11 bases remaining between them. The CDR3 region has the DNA TGCGCCAGCAGCTCCCTTCCAGGATATGGCTACACCTTC. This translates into CASSSLPGYGYTF.